This T cell receptor beta chain was identified in a study of blood T cell repertoires in COVID-19. Libraries were prepared by immunoSEQ multiplex PCR; TCRdb keeps only in-frame clonotypes and omits some of them. This repertoire shows some 400,000 clones, around 87% found once; its top ten account for 6.5% to 8%. V gave up 7 bases and J gave up 3 bases; unmatched junction bases: 6. CDR3 length equals 14 residues. CDR1 is SEHNR, CDR2 FQNEAQ, per germline (reference sequence). V usage is TRBV7-9 and J usage is TRBJ2-5, with 9 bases that match TRBD2. The sample consisted of peripheral blood. The clonotype was recovered from a man younger than 30 with active or convalescent COVID-19. The CDR3 here is CASTRLADKETQYF. DNA of the CDR3: TGTGCCAGCACCCGACTAGCGGACAAAGAGACCCAGTACTTC.